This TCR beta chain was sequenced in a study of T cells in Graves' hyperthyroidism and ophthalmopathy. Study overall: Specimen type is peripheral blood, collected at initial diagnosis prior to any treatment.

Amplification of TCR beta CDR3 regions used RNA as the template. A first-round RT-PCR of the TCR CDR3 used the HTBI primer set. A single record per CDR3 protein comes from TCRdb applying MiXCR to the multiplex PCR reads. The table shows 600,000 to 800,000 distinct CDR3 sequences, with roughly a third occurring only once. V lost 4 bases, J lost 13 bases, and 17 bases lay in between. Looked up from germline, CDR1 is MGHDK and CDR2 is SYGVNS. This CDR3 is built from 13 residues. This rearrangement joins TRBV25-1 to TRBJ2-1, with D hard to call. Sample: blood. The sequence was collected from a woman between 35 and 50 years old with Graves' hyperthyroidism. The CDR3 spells CASSGTNLHPQFF. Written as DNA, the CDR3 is TGTGCCAGCAGTGGAACGAACCTCCACCCACAGTTCTTC.